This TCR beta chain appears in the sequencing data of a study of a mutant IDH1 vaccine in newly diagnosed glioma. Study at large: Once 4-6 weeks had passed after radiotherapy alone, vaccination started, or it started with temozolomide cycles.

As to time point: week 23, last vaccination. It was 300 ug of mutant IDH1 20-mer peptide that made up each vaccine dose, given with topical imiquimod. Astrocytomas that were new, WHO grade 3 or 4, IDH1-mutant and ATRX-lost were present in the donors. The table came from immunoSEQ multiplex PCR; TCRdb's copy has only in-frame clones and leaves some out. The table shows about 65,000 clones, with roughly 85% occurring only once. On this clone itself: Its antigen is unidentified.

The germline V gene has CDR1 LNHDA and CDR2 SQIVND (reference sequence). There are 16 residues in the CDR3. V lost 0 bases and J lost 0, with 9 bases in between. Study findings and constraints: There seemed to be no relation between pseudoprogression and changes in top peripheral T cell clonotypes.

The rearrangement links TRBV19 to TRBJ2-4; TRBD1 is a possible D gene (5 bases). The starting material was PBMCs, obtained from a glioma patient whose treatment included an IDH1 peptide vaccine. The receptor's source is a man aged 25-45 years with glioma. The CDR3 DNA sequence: TGTGCCAGTAGTATAGACAGGGTGCGAGCCAAAAACATTCAGTACTTC. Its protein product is CASSIDRVRAKNIQYF.